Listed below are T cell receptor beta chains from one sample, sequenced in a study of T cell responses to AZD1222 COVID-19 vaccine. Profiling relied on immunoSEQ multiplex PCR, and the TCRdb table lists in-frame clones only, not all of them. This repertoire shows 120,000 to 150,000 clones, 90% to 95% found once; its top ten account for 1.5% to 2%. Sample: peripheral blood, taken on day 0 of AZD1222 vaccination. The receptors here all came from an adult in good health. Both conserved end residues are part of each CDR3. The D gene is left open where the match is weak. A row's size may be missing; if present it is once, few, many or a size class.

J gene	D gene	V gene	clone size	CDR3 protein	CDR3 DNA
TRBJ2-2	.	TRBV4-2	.	CASSQETSANTGELFF	TGTGCCAGCAGCCAAGAGACATCCGCGAACACCGGGGAGCTGTTTTTT
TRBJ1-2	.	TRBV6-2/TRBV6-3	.	CASSRGFKGYTF	TGTGCCAGCAGCCGAGGATTCAAAGGCTACACCTTC
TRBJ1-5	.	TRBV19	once	CASSGQPYSNQPQHF	TGTGCCAGTAGTGGACAGCCTTATAGCAATCAGCCCCAGCATTTT
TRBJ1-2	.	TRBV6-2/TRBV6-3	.	CASSYFSRQNYGYTF	TGTGCCAGCAGTTACTTTTCTCGTCAAAACTATGGCTACACCTTC
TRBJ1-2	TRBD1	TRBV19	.	CASSIVQGAYGYTF	TGTGCCAGTAGTATAGTCCAGGGGGCCTATGGCTACACCTTC
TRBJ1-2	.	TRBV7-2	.	CASSSYNWEDGYTF	TGTGCCAGCAGCTCTTATAACTGGGAAGATGGCTACACCTTC
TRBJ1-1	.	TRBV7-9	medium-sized	CASSLASLNTEAFF	TGTGCCAGCAGCTTGGCGTCTTTGAACACTGAAGCTTTCTTT
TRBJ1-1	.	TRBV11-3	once	CASSNRADTEAFF	TGTGCCAGCAGCAACAGGGCGGACACTGAAGCTTTCTTT
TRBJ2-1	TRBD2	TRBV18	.	CASSPPASRTSGQYNEQFF	TGTGCCAGCTCACCACCCGCTTCCCGAACTAGCGGGCAATACAATGAGCAGTTCTTC
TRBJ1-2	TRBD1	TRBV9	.	CASSPLGQGVNYGYTF	TGTGCCAGCAGTCCATTAGGGCAGGGGGTCAACTATGGCTACACCTTC
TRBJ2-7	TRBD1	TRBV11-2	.	CASSLEAGGYEQYF	TGTGCCAGCAGCTTAGAGGCAGGGGGCTACGAGCAGTACTTC
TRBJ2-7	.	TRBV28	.	CASKGGGPSYEQYF	TGTGCCTCCAAGGGGGGGGGACCTTCCTACGAGCAGTACTTC
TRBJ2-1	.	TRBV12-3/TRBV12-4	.	CASSFRANNEQFF	TGTGCCAGCAGTTTCCGAGCGAACAATGAGCAGTTCTTC
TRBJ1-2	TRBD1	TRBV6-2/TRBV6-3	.	CASSSPLRDRQLGYTF	TGTGCCAGCAGTTCGCCGCTCCGGGACAGGCAACTCGGCTACACCTTC
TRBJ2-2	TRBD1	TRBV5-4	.	CASSLRDRGPTGELFF	TGTGCCAGCAGCTTGAGGGACAGGGGGCCCACCGGGGAGCTGTTTTTT
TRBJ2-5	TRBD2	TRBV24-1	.	CATSDLLSKIPSSGRLWETQYF	TGTGCCACCAGTGATTTGCTATCGAAAATCCCCTCTAGCGGGAGACTATGGGAGACCCAGTACTTC
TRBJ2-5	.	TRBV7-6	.	CASSLAPQTIRFQETQYF	TGTGCCAGCAGCTTAGCCCCCCAGACTATTAGATTCCAAGAGACCCAGTACTTC
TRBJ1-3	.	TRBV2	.	CASRTNPGNTIYF	TGTGCCAGCCGGACCAACCCTGGAAACACCATATATTTT
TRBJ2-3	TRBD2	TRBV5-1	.	CASSRGLDLSTDTQYF	TGCGCCAGCAGCCGGGGACTAGACCTAAGCACAGATACGCAGTATTTT
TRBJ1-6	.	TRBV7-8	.	CASSLVWDSPLHF	TGTGCCAGCAGCTTAGTCTGGGATTCACCCCTCCACTTT
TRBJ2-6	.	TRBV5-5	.	CASSLALRISGANVLTF	TGTGCCAGCAGCTTGGCCCTGCGTATCTCTGGGGCCAACGTCCTGACTTTC
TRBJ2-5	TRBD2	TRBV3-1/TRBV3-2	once	CASSRSGALQTQYF	TGTGCCAGCAGCCGGAGCGGGGCTTTACAGACCCAGTACTTC
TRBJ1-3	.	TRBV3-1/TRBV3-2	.	CASSQVVGKDTIYF	TGTGCCAGCAGCCAAGTTGTAGGGAAAGACACCATATATTTT
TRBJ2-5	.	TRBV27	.	CASSSYSDQETQYF	TGTGCCAGCAGTTCCTACAGTGACCAAGAGACCCAGTACTTC
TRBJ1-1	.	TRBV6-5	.	CASIYTEAFF	TGTGCCAGCATATACACTGAAGCTTTCTTT
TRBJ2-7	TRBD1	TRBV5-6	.	CASSSIGRQGKEQYF	TGTGCCAGCAGCTCGATCGGGCGACAGGGGAAGGAGCAGTACTTC
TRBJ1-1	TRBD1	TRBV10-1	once	CASRRDRGKNTEAFF	TGCGCCAGCAGAAGAGACAGGGGGAAGAACACTGAAGCTTTCTTT
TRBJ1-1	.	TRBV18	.	CASSPQNMNTEAFF	TGTGCCAGCTCACCACAGAACATGAACACTGAAGCTTTCTTT
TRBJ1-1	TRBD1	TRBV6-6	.	CASNYGQGPEAFF	TGTGCCAGCAACTACGGACAGGGGCCCGAAGCTTTCTTT
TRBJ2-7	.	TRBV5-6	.	CASSLNYEQYF	TGTGCCAGCAGCTTAAACTACGAGCAGTACTTC